This T cell receptor (beta chain) was captured in a study of blood T cells in healthy people across ages. For the second PCR, which ran for about 6 to 11 cycles, a sample-barcoded 5' primer and a J-beta primer mix were used. TCRdb reanalysed the 5' RACE reads using MiXCR and keeps one entry per CDR3 protein. The sample shows fewer than 1,200,000 distinct CDR3 sequences, approximately 26% of them seen only once. This CDR3 comprises 14 residues. Trimming took 2 bases from V and 8 from J, leaving 18 bases between them. CDR1 DFQATT and CDR2 SNEGSKA come from the germline V gene (reference sequence). This clonotype was detected only a few times. The same data also went into a second study, on T cells of mothers and their children.

The chain employs TRBV20-1 and TRBJ1-2; D remains unclear. This TCR derives from a girl aged 2-9 years in good health. The specimen sequenced was blood. This CDR3 reads CSARLDLLPYGYTF. DNA of the CDR3: TGCAGTGCTAGATTGGATCTTTTACCCTACGGCTACACCTTC.